This TCR beta chain is drawn from a study of beta chain features in type 1 diabetes. Markers CD45RO/CCR7/CD25/CD127/CD95/CD27 served to sort CD4+ naive, central memory, regulatory and stem cell-like memory cells. Of the isolated RNA, all was reverse transcribed, and so the sequenced material was expressed TCRB transcripts. Method: immunoSEQ multiplex PCR; TCRdb's copy keeps in-frame clones and lacks some. The profile covers around 160,000 clones, with under 60% appearing a single time and 0.35% to 0.5% taken by the ten largest. Germline CDR1 reads SGHAT; CDR2 reads FQDESV (reference sequence). This CDR3 is 16 amino acids long. J was trimmed by 2 bases and V by 1 base; bases with no gene match: 7.

The chain couples TRBV11-1 to TRBJ2-5, with 7 bases matching TRBD1. Sequenced sample: Tregs from blood. This TCR came from a man in his late teens or twenties in good health. This chain's CDR3 is CASSLVGTVMQETQYF. The CDR3, as DNA: TGTGCCAGCAGCTTAGTTGGGACAGTGATGCAAGAGACCCAGTACTTC. The complete variable domain, with remaining parts taken from reference TRBV11-1 and TRBJ2-5, reads EAEVAQSPRYKITEKSQAVAFWCDPISGHATLYWYRQILGQGPELLVQFQDESVVDDSQLPKDRFSAERLKGVDSTLKIQPAELGDSAMYLCASSLVGTVMQETQYFGPGTRLLVL.